This entry describes one T cell receptor (beta chain). Its antigen is unknown. This CDR3 has 15 residues. With 3 bases clipped from V and 4 bases from J, the junction kept 8 bases outside the gene matches. From germline, CDR1 is MGHRA and CDR2 YSYEKL. This sample was included in a study of PD-L1 blockade in urothelial cancer. Overall study context: Earlier, patients had received 0 to 3 chemotherapy regimens. Counts from blood samples showed a median of roughly 150,000 T cells. Study conclusions and caveats: Tumor-associated blood clones were expanded more by durable-benefit patients at 3 weeks.

Synthetic TCR analog templates were spiked into each PCR. The assay was immunoSEQ multiplex PCR, and TCRdb's table has in-frame clones only and misses some. The sample carries some 74,000 clones, about 82% recorded once. Time point reported: pretreatment peripheral blood. The source material was PBMCs, sampled around atezolizumab (anti-PD-L1) treatment. The clonotype originates from a man aged 35 to 55 with urothelial cancer. The V call is TRBV4-1, the J call TRBJ2-7, with 8 bases identical to TRBD2. CDR3 in DNA: TGCGCCAGCAGCCAGGAGAGCGGGAGTGGATACGAGCAGTACTTC. It translates to CASSQESGSGYEQYF.